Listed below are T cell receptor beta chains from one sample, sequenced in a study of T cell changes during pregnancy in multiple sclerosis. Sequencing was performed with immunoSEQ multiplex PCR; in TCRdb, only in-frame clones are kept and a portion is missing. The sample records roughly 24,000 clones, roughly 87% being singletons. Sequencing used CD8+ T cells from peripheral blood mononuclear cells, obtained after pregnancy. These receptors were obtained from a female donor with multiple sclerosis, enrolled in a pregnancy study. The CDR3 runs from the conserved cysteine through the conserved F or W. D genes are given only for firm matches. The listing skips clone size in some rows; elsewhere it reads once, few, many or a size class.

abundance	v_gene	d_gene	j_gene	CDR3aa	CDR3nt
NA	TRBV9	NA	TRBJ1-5	CASSTGPSNQPQHF	TGTGCCAGCAGCACAGGTCCTAGCAATCAGCCCCAGCATTTT
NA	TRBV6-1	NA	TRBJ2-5	CASSEVASEETQYF	TGTGCCAGCAGTGAAGTGGCTAGCGAAGAGACCCAGTACTTC
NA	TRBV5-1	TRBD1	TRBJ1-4	CASSLGDGTEEEKLFF	TGCGCCAGCAGCTTGGGGGACGGGACAGAAGAGGAAAAACTGTTTTTT
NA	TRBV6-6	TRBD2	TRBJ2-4	CASSLNLGSPGGF	TGTGCCAGCAGTTTAAACCTAGGGTCCCCGGGGGGCTTC
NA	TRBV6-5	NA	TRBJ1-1	CASSYSVFGNTEAFF	TGTGCCAGCAGTTACTCGGTGTTCGGGAACACTGAAGCTTTCTTT
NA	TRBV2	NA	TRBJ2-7	CASMGTAEANYEQYF	TGTGCCAGCATGGGAACAGCGGAGGCGAACTACGAGCAGTACTTC
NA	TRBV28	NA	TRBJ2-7	CASSLYPAGRTYYEQYF	TGTGCCAGCAGTTTGTATCCTGCGGGACGGACGTACTACGAGCAGTACTTC
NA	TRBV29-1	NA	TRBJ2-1	CSVGRVAVYNEQFF	TGCAGCGTCGGTAGGGTAGCGGTCTACAATGAGCAGTTCTTC
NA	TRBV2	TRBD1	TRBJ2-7	CASSTSSDRAYTSEQYF	TGTGCCAGCAGTACCAGTTCCGACAGGGCCTATACGAGTGAGCAGTACTTC
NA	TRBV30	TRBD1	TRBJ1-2	CAWTPWGTGFGYGYTF	TGTGCCTGGACCCCCTGGGGGACAGGGTTCGGATATGGCTACACCTTC
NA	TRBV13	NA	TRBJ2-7	CASSFFRGRAEPYEQYF	TGTGCCAGCAGCTTTTTTAGGGGGAGAGCGGAGCCCTACGAGCAGTACTTC
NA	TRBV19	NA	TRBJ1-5	CASSIKSPCDRCNQPQHF	TGTGCCAGTAGTATAAAGAGCCCATGCGATCGGTGCAATCAGCCCCAGCATTTT
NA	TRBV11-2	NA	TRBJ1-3	CASSLARGQTSSGNTIYF	TGTGCCAGCAGCTTAGCCCGAGGGCAGACAAGCTCTGGAAACACCATATATTTT
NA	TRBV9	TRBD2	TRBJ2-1	CASSVGVAASGRAFYNEQFF	TGTGCCAGCAGCGTAGGGGTGGCGGCTAGCGGGAGGGCCTTCTACAATGAGCAGTTCTTC
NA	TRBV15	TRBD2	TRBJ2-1	CATLEPGTSRYNEQFF	TGTGCCACCTTAGAACCCGGGACTAGTCGCTACAATGAGCAGTTCTTC
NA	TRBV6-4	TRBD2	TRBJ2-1	CASSDSAGGLNEQFF	TGTGCCAGCAGTGACTCAGCGGGAGGGCTCAATGAGCAGTTCTTC
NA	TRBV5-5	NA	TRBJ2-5	CASSYGVMYQETQYF	TGTGCCAGCAGCTACGGTGTTATGTACCAAGAGACCCAGTACTTC
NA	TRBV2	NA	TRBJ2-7	CASNGDIQTYEQYF	TGTGCCAGCAATGGAGATATACAAACCTACGAGCAGTACTTC
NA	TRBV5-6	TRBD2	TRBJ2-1	CASSSLAGEYEQFF	TGTGCCAGCAGCTCCCTAGCGGGAGAATATGAGCAGTTCTTC
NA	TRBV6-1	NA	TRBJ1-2	CASSEGALPSIYGYTF	TGTGCCAGCAGTGAGGGGGCGCTACCGAGCATCTATGGCTACACCTTC
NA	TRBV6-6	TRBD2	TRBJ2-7	CASSPGVAGEQYF	TGTGCCAGCAGCCCGGGGGTAGCGGGCGAGCAGTACTTC
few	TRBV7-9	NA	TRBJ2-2	CASSPTGELFF	TGTGCCAGCAGCCCGACCGGGGAGCTGTTTTTT
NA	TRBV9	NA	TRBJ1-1	CASSVASGGVGAFF	TGTGCCAGCAGCGTAGCTTCGGGGGGCGTCGGAGCTTTCTTT
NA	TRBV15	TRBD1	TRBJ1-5	CATYGGRTGGPVYNQPQHF	TGTGCCACCTACGGAGGCCGAACAGGGGGCCCGGTATACAATCAGCCCCAGCATTTT
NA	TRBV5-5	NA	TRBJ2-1	CASSWDINNEQFF	TGTGCCAGCAGTTGGGACATAAACAATGAGCAGTTCTTC
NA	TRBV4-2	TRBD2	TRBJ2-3	CASRARLAVSTDTQYF	TGTGCCAGCAGGGCCCGACTAGCGGTTAGCACAGATACGCAGTATTTT
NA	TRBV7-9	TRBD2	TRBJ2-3	CASSGLAGEGTDTQYF	TGTGCCAGCAGCGGACTAGCGGGAGAAGGGACAGATACGCAGTATTTT
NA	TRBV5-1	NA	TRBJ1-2	CASSPRSRAIGYGYTF	TGCGCCAGCAGCCCCAGGTCGCGGGCCATTGGCTATGGCTACACCTTC
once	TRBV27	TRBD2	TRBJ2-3	CASSTGTSGKTDTQYF	TGTGCCAGCAGTACCGGGACTAGCGGGAAAACAGATACGCAGTATTTT
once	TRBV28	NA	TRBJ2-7	CASSFQEGPYEQYF	TGTGCCAGCAGTTTCCAGGAGGGCCCCTACGAGCAGTACTTC
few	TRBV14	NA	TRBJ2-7	CASSPIGLAIYEQYF	TGTGCCAGCAGCCCTATCGGGCTAGCGATTTACGAGCAGTACTTC
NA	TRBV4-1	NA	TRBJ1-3	CASSQGGQTGNTIYF	TGCGCCAGCAGCCAAGGTGGACAGACTGGAAACACCATATATTTT
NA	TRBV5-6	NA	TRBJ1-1	CASMEEGSEAFF	TGTGCCAGCATGGAGGAAGGCTCTGAAGCTTTCTTT
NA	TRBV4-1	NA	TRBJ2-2	CASSQKGEAYTGELFF	TGCGCCAGCAGCCAAAAAGGGGAAGCCTACACCGGGGAGCTGTTTTTT
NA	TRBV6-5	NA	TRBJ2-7	CASSYSAGPYYEQYF	TGTGCCAGCAGTTACTCGGCGGGACCTTACTACGAGCAGTACTTC
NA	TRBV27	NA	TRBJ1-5	CASSWAGLGNQPQHF	TGTGCCAGCAGTTGGGCAGGGTTAGGCAATCAGCCCCAGCATTTT
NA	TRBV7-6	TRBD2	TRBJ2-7	CASSPLAGEIYEQYF	TGTGCCAGCAGCCCGCTAGCGGGAGAGATCTACGAGCAGTACTTC
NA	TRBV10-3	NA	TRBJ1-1	CAISESTLDTEAFF	TGTGCCATCAGTGAGTCGACTTTGGACACTGAAGCTTTCTTT
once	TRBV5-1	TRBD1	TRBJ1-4	CASSLLGGRKPHDRGNEKLFF	TGCGCCAGCAGCTTGCTTGGGGGCCGAAAACCTCATGACAGGGGGAACGAAAAACTGTTTTTT
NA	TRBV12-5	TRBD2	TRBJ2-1	CASGLVPTSGRPYNEQFF	TGTGCTAGTGGTTTGGTCCCCACCAGCGGGAGGCCCTACAATGAGCAGTTCTTC
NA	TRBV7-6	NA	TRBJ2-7	CASSRSFLGSPDLREQYF	TGTGCCAGCAGCCGAAGCTTTCTCGGGTCGCCCGACTTGAGGGAGCAGTACTTC
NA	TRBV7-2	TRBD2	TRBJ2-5	CASSLAGGGETQYF	TGTGCCAGCAGTCTAGCGGGAGGTGGAGAGACCCAGTACTTC
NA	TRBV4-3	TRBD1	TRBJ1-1	CASSQDIRTGVWTEAFF	TGCGCCAGCAGCCAAGATATTAGGACAGGGGTGTGGACTGAAGCTTTCTTT
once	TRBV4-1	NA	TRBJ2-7	CASSQAWASKEQYF	TGCGCCAGCAGCCAGGCTTGGGCCTCAAAGGAGCAGTACTTC
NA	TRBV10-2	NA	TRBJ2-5	CASSETNRVKETQYF	TGCGCCAGCAGTGAAACGAACAGGGTCAAGGAGACCCAGTACTTC
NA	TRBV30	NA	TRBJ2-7	CAWSPRETYEQYF	TGTGCCTGGAGTCCACGGGAGACCTACGAGCAGTACTTC